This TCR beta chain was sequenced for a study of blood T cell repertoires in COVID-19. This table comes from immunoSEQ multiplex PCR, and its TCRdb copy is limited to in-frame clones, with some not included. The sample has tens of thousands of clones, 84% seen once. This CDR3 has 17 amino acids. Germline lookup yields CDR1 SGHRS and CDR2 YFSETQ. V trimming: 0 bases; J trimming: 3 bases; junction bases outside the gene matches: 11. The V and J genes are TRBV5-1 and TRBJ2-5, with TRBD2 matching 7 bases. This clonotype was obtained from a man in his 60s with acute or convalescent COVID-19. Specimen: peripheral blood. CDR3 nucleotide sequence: TGCGCCAGCAGCTTGGGGTTCTTGCGGGGGACCAAAGAGACCCAGTACTTC. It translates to CASSLGFLRGTKETQYF. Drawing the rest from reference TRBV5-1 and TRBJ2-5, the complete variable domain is KAGVTQTPRYLIKTRGQQVTLSCSPISGHRSVSWYQQTPGQGLQFLFEYFSETQRNKGNFPGRFSGRQFSNSRSEMNVSTLELGDSALYLCASSLGFLRGTKETQYFGPGTRLLVL.